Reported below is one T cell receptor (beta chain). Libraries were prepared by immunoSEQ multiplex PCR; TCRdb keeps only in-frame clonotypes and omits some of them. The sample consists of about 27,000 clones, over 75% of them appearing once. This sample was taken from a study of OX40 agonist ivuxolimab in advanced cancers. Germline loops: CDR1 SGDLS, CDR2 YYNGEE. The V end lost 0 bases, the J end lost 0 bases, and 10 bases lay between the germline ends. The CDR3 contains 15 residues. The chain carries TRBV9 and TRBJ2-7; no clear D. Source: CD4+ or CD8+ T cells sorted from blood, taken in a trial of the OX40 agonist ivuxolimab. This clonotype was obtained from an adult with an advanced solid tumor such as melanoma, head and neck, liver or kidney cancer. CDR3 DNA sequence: TGTGCCAGCAGCGTAGCGGGCGCGGTCTCCTACGAGCAGTACTTC. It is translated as CASSVAGAVSYEQYF.